This paragraph covers one TCR beta chain sequence. Recovered Cohort 3 donors showed two negative PCRs, clearance, or symptom resolution. V lost 1 base and J 6 bases, leaving 16 bases between the germline ends. Germline V gene lookup returns CDR1 SGHAT and CDR2 FQNNGV. This CDR3 has 16 residues. Repertoires were generated with immunoSEQ multiplex PCR, while TCRdb's copy carries only in-frame clones and drops some. The repertoire has about 180,000 clones, approximately 85% of them found once; the top ten carry roughly 9%. This sample is part of a study of blood T cell repertoires in COVID-19. Whole-study context: Samples of COVID-19 (acute and convalescent) were obtained from the United States, Italy and Spain. PBMCs, B-cell-depleted T cells, or T cells were the source of the cDNA or gDNA that made up the material.

This TCR derives from a woman aged 18-30 years who had recovered from COVID-19. The J gene is TRBJ2-1, the V gene TRBV11-2; D may be TRBD2 (5 bases). Specimen: PBMCs or T cells enriched from blood (not recorded which). The CDR3: CASSLGFGGGVNEQFF. In nucleotides, the CDR3 is TGTGCCAGCAGCTTAGGTTTCGGAGGTGGGGTCAATGAGCAGTTCTTC.